This entry features one T cell receptor (beta chain) sequence. Its antigen is unknown. The data are from a study of T cell responses to AZD1222 COVID-19 vaccine. Clones were sequenced by immunoSEQ multiplex PCR, and TCRdb holds only the in-frame ones, with some missing. In the table there are fewer than 120,000 clones, 80% to 95% of which are singletons. General study findings and limits: Increases in Spike-specific TCR breadth and depth were seen after two AZD1222 doses. It should be noted that donors were predominantly white British and more often female, and clonal diversity was possibly underestimated.

V lost 5 bases, J lost 8 bases, and 13 bases lay in between. This CDR3 region has 12 residues. This sequence originates from an adult who received the AZD1222 COVID-19 vaccine. Sequences were derived from peripheral blood, sampled 28 days after the second AZD1222 dose. The genes are TRBV12-3 or TRBV12-4 and TRBJ2-7, with D perhaps TRBD2 (7 bases). In DNA, the CDR3 is TGTGCCAGCAGTCCCGGGGGGCGCCAGCAGTACTTC. Its translation is CASSPGGRQQYF.